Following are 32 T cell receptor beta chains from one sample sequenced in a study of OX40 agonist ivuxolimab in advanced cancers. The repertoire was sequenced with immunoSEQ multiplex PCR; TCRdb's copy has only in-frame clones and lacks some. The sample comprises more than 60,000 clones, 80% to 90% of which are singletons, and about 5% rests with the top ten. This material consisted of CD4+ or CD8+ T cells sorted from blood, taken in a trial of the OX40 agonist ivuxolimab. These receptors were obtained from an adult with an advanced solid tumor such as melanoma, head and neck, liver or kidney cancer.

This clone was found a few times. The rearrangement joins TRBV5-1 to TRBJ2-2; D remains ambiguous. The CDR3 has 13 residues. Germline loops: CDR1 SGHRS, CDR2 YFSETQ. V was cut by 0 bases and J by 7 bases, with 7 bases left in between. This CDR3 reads CASSLDRYGELFF. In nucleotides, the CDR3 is TGCGCCAGCAGCTTGGACCGATACGGGGAGCTGTTTTTT.

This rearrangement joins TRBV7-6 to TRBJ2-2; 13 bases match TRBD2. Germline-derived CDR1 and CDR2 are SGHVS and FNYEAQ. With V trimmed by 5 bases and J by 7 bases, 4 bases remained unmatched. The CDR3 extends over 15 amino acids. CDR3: CASSRTSGSIGELFF. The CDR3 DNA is TGTGCCAGCAGCCGGACTAGCGGGAGCATCGGGGAGCTGTTTTTT.

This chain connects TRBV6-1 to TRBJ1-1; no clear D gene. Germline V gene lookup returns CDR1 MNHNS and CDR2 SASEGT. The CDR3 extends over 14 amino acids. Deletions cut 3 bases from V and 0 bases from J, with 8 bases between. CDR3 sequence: CASSDGLLNTEAFF. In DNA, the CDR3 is TGTGCCAGCAGTGACGGACTCTTGAACACTGAAGCTTTCTTT.

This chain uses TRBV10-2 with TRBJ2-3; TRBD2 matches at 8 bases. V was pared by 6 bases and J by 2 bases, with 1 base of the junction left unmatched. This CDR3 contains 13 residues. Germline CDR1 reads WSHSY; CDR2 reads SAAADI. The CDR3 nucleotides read TGCGCCAGCAGAGCGGGGGTCACAGATACGCAGTATTTT. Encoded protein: CASRAGVTDTQYF.

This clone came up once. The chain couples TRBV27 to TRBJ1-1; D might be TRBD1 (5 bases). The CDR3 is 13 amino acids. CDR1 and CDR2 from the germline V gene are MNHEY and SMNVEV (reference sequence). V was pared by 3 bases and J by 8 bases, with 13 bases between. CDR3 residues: CASSLEGPTEAFF. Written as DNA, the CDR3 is TGTGCCAGCAGTTTGGAGGGGCCTACCGAAGCTTTCTTT.

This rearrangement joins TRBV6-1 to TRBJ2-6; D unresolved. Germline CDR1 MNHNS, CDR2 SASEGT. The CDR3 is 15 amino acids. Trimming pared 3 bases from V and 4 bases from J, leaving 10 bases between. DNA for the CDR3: TGTGCCAGCAGTGATCTTGTAGGAGGGGCCAACGTCCTGACTTTC. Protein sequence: CASSDLVGGANVLTF.

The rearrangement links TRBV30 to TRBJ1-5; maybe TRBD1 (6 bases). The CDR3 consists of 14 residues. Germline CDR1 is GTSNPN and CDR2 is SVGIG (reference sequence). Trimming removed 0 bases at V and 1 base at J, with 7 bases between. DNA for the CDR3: TGTGCCTGGAGTGTCGGACAGAGCAATCAGCCCCAGCATTTT. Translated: CAWSVGQSNQPQHF.

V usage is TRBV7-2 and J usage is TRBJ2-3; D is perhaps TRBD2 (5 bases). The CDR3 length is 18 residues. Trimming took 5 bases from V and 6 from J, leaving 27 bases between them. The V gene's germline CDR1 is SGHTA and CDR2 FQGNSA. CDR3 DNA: TGTGCCAGCAGCACCGGGGTGGCGACCTACCCGTGGGAGGATACGCAGTATTTT. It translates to CASSTGVATYPWEDTQYF.

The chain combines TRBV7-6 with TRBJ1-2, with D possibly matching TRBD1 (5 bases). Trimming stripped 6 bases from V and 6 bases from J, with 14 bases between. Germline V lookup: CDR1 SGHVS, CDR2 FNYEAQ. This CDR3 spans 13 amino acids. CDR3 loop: CASSSGTRNGYTF. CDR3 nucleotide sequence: TGTGCCAGCAGTTCCGGGACGAGAAATGGCTACACCTTC. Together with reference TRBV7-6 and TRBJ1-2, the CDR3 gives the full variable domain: GAGVSQSPRYKVTKRGQDVALRCDPISGHVSLYWYRQALGQGPEFLTYFNYEAQQDKSGLPNDRFSAERPEGSISTLTIQRTEQRDSAMYRCASSSGTRNGYTFGSGTRLTVV.

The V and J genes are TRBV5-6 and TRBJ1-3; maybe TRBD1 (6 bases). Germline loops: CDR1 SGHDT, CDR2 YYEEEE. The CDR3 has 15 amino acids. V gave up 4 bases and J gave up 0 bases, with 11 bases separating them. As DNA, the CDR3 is TGTGCCAGCAGCCCTGACAGGTCCTCTGGAAACACCATATATTTT. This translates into CASSPDRSSGNTIYF.

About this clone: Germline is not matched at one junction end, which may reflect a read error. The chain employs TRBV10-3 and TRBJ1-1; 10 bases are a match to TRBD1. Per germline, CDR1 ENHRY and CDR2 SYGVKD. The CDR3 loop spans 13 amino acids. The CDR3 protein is CSSGTGENTEAFF. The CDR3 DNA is TGCTCCTCTGGGACAGGGGAAAACACTGAAGCTTTCTTT.

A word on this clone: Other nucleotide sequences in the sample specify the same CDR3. This CDR3 is CASSLEGWGSSYEQYF. Written as DNA, the CDR3 is TGCGCCAGCAGCTTGGAGGGGTGGGGGTCCTCCTACGAGCAGTACTTC. The J gene is TRBJ2-7, the V gene TRBV5-1, with D tentatively TRBD1 or TRBD2 (5 bases each). This CDR3 is built from 16 residues. V was shortened by 0 bases and J by 0 bases, with 13 bases between the two germline ends. Germline V gene data show CDR1 as SGHRS and CDR2 as YFSETQ.

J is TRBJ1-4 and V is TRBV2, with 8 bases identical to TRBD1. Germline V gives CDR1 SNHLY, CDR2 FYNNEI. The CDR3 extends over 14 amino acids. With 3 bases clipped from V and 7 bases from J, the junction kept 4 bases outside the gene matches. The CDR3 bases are TGTGCCAGCAGTGACAGGGGGCAGGTTGAAAAACTGTTTTTT. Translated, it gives CASSDRGQVEKLFF.

The CDR3 spells CASSRQYEQYF. In nucleotides, the CDR3 is TGTGCCAGCAGCCGACAGTACGAGCAGTACTTC. The genes are TRBV11-3 and TRBJ2-7; D perhaps matches TRBD1 (5 bases). Germline-derived CDR1 and CDR2 are SGHNT and YENEEA. The ends were cut back, 5 bases at V and 4 bases at J, with 6 bases in the middle. The CDR3 length is 11 residues.

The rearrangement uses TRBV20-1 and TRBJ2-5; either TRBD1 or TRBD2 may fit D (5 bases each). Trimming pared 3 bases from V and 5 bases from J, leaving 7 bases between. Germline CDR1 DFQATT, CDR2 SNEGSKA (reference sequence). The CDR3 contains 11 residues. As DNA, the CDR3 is TGCAGTGCTAGGGGACGGGAGACCCAGTACTTC. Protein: CSARGRETQYF.

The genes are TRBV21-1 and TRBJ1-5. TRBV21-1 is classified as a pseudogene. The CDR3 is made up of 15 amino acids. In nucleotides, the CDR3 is TGCGCCAGCAGCCAAGATTGGGACAGCAATCAGCCCCAGCATTTT. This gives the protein CASSQDWDSNQPQHF.

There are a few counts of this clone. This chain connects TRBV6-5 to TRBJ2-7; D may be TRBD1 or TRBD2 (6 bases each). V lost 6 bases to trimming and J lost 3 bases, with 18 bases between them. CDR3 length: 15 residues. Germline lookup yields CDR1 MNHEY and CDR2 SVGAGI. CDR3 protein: CASRLVLGGGYEQYF. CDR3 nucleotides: TGTGCCAGCAGGCTCGTGTTGGGGGGCGGCTACGAGCAGTACTTC.

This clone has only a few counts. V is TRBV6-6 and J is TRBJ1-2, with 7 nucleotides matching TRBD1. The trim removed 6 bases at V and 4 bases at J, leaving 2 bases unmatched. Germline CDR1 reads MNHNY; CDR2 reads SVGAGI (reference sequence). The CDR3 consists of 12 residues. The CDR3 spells CASRGTAYGYTF. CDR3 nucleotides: TGTGCCAGCAGAGGGACAGCCTATGGCTACACCTTC.

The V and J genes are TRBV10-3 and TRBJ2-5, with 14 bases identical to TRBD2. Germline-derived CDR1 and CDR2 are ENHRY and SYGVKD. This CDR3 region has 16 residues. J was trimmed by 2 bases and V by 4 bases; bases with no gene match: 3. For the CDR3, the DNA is TGTGCCATCAGTGGGACTAGCGGGGGGCAACAAGAGACCCAGTACTTC. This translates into CAISGTSGGQQETQYF.

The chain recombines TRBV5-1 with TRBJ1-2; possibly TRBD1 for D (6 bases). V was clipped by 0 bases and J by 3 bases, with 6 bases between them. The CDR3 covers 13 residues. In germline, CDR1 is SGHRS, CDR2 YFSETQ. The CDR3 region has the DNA TGCGCCAGCAGCTTGGCAGGGGACTATGGCTACACCTTC. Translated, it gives CASSLAGDYGYTF.

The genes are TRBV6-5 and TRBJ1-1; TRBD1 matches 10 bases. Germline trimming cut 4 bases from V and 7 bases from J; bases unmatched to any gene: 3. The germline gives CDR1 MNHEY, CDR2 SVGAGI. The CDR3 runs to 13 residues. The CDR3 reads CASSLGQGFEAFF. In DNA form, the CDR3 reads TGTGCCAGCAGTTTGGGACAGGGGTTTGAAGCTTTCTTT.

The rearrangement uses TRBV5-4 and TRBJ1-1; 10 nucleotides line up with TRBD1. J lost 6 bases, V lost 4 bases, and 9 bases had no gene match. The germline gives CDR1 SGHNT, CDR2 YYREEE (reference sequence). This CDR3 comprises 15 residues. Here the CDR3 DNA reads TGTGCCAGCAGCAACTCCCGAGGACAGGGGGCTGAAGCTTTCTTT. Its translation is CASSNSRGQGAEAFF.

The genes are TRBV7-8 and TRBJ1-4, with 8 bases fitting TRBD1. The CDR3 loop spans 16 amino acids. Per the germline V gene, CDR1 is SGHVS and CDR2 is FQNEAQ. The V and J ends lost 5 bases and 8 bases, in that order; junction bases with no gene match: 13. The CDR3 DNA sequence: TGTGCCAGCAGCCTAAACGACCGGGACAGGCTCGAAAAACTGTTTTTT. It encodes CASSLNDRDRLEKLFF.

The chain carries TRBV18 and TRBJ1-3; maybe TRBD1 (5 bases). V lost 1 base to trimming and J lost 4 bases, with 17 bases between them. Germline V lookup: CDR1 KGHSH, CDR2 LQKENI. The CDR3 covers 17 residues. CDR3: CASSPLGGTPVGNTIYF. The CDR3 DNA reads TGTGCCAGCTCACCACTGGGAGGGACGCCCGTGGGAAACACCATATATTTT. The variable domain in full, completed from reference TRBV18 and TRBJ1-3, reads NAGVMQNPRHLVRRRGQEARLRCSPMKGHSHVYWYRQLPEEGLKFMVYLQKENIIDESGMPKERFSAEFPKEGPSILRIQQVVRGDSAAYFCASSPLGGTPVGNTIYFGEGSWLTVV.

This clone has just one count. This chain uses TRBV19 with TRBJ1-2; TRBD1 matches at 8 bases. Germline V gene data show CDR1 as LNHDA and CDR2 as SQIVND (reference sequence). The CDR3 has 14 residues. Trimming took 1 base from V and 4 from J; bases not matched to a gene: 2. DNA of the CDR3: TGTGCCAGTAGTATAGTTACAGGGGGCTATGGCTACACCTTC. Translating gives CASSIVTGGYGYTF.

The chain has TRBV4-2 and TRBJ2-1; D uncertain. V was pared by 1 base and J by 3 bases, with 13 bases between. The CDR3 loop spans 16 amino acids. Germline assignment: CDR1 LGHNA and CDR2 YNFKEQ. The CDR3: CASSQAQVNRYNEQFF. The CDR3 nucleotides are TGTGCCAGCAGCCAAGCGCAGGTGAATCGCTACAATGAGCAGTTCTTC.

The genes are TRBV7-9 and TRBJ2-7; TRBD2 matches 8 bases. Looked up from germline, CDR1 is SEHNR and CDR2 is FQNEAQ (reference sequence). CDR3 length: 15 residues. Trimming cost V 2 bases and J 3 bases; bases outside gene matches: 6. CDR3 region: CASSLNPGTSYEQYF. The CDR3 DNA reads TGTGCCAGCAGCTTAAACCCGGGGACTAGCTACGAGCAGTACTTC. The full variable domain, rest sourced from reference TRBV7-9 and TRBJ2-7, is DTGVSQNPRHKITKRGQNVTFRCDPISEHNRLYWYRQTLGQGPEFLTYFQNEAQLEKSRLLSDRFSAERPKGSFSTLEIQRTEQGDSAMYLCASSLNPGTSYEQYFGPGTRLTVT.

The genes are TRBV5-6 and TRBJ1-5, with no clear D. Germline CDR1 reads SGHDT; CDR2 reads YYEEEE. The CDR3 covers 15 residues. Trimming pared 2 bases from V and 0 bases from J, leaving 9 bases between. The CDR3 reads CASSLGPLSNQPQHF. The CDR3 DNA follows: TGTGCCAGCAGCTTAGGACCCCTTAGCAATCAGCCCCAGCATTTT.

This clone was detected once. This CDR3 reads CASSPHERGIYEQYF. CDR3 sequence (DNA): TGTGCCAGCAGCCCCCATGAGCGGGGGATTTACGAGCAGTACTTC. The genes are TRBV9 and TRBJ2-5; 8 bases line up with TRBD2. TRBJ2-7 explains the end of the DNA better; the J call may be wrong. Germline lookup yields CDR1 SGDLS and CDR2 YYNGEE. The CDR3 is 15 amino acids.

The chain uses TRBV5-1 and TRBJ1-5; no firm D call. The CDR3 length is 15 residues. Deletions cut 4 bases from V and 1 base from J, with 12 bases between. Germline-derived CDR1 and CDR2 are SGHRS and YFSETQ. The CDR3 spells CASSQDPESNQPQHF. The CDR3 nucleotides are TGCGCCAGCAGCCAGGACCCGGAAAGCAATCAGCCCCAGCATTTT.

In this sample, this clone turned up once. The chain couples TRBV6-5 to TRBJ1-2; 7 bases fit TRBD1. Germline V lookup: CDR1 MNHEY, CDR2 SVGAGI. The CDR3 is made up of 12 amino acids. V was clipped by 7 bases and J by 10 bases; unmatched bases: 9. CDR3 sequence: CASTKGDRAYTF. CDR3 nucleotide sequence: TGTGCCAGCACCAAAGGTGACAGGGCCTACACCTTC.

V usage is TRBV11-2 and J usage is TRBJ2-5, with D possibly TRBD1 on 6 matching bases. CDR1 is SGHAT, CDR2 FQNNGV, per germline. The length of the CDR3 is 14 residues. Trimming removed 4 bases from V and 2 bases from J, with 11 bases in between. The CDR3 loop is CASSSVQGQETQYF. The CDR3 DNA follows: TGTGCCAGCAGCTCAGTTCAGGGGCAAGAGACCCAGTACTTC.